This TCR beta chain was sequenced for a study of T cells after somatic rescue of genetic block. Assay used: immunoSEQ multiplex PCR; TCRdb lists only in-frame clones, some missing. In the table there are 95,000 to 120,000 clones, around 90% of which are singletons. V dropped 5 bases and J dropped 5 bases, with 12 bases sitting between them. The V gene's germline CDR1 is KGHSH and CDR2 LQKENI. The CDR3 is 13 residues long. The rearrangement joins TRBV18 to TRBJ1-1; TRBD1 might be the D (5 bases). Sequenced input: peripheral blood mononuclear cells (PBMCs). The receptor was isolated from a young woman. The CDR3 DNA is TGTGCCAGCTCATCAGAGGGGAGGACTGAAGCTTTCTTT. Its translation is CASSSEGRTEAFF.